Following are 14 T cell receptor beta chains from one sample sequenced in a study of shared clonotypes between healthy human individuals. Assay used: immunoSEQ multiplex PCR; TCRdb lists only in-frame clones, some missing. The data contain about 2.4 million clones, just over 90% of them singletons. Sequenced sample: naive CD4+ T cells sorted from blood. The subset was: CD45RA+ positively selected. The source is a man younger than 35 in good health.

In this sample, this clone turned up once. A read error may be the cause here, since a much bigger clone is one base away. The gene calls are TRBV5-8 and TRBJ2-5, with D uncertain. V lost 1 base and J 4 bases, leaving 2 bases between the germline ends. CDR1 is SGHTS, CDR2 YDEGEE, per germline. The CDR3 extends over 11 amino acids. CDR3: CASSLRETQYF. CDR3 DNA sequence: TGTGCCAGCAGCTTGCGAGAGACCCAGTACTTC.

Worth noting for this clone: The sample has other DNA sequences that encode this CDR3 too. The rearrangement joins TRBV2 to TRBJ1-6; 7 bases are shared with TRBD1. Germline-derived CDR1 and CDR2 are SNHLY and FYNNEI. The V and J ends lost 3 bases and 7 bases, in that order; junction bases with no gene match: 3. CDR3 length: 14 residues. CDR3 bases: TGTGCCAGCAGTGAGGAGGGGGCGAATTCACCCCTCCACTTT. Protein product: CASSEEGANSPLHF.

The table lists this clone with a count of one. This chain joins TRBV5-8 and TRBJ2-1; D is unclear. V lost 0 bases to trimming and J lost 13 bases, with 8 bases between them. Per the germline V gene, CDR1 is SGHTS and CDR2 is YDEGEE. This CDR3 comprises 11 residues. CDR3 in amino acids: CASSLGGLQFF. In DNA, the CDR3 is TGTGCCAGCAGCTTGGGCGGCTTACAGTTCTTC.

This rearrangement joins TRBV6-6 to TRBJ2-7, with D uncertain. V was clipped by 4 bases and J by 4 bases, with 17 bases between them. The CDR3 is made up of 15 amino acids. Germline V gene lookup returns CDR1 MNHNY and CDR2 SVGAGI (reference sequence). CDR3 coding DNA: TGTGCCAGCAGTTCCCTGGGGTTGTCTTGGTACGAGCAGTACTTC. Translating gives CASSSLGLSWYEQYF.

This sequence joins TRBV5-4 and TRBJ2-3; TRBD2 matches at 9 bases. Germline CDR1 is SGHNT and CDR2 is YYREEE (reference sequence). V lost 5 bases, J lost 2 bases, and 6 bases stayed unmatched. The CDR3 is 15 residues long. CDR3 residues: CASSQGLATTDTQYF. DNA for the CDR3: TGTGCCAGCAGTCAGGGACTAGCAACCACAGATACGCAGTATTTT. The full variable domain, rest sourced from reference TRBV5-4 and TRBJ2-3, is ETGVTQSPTHLIKTRGQQVTLRCSSQSGHNTVSWYQQALGQGPQFIFQYYREEENGRGNFPPRFSGLQFPNYSSELNVNALELDDSALYLCASSQGLATTDTQYFGPGTRLTVL.

CDR3 region: CASSQSGGTYEQYF. CDR3 sequence (DNA): TGCGCCAGCAGCCAATCGGGGGGTACCTACGAGCAGTACTTC. The J gene is TRBJ2-7, the V gene TRBV4-1, with 7 bases aligning to TRBD2. The length of the CDR3 is 14 residues. V lost 2 bases, J lost 2 bases, and 3 bases stayed unmatched. CDR1 is MGHRA and CDR2 is YSYEKL in the germline V gene.

The rearrangement uses TRBV19 and TRBJ2-2; 13 bases align to TRBD2. Germline CDR1 LNHDA, CDR2 SQIVND (reference sequence). Germline trimming cut 8 bases from V and 5 bases from J; bases unmatched to any gene: 5. This CDR3 spans 15 amino acids. The CDR3 sequence: CASSGTSGTTGELFF. For the CDR3, the DNA is TGTGCCAGTTCGGGGACTAGCGGGACGACCGGGGAGCTGTTTTTT.

V gene TRBV7-2 combines with J gene TRBJ1-2; 11 nucleotides line up with TRBD1. The CDR3 has 13 amino acids. In germline, CDR1 is SGHTA, CDR2 FQGNSA. After removal of 4 bases from V and 8 bases from J, the junction contained 3 bases not matched to a gene. CDR3 region: CASSSRTGGGYTF. Here the CDR3 DNA reads TGTGCCAGCAGCTCCCGGACAGGGGGCGGCTACACCTTC.

The chain employs TRBV6-1 and TRBJ1-2; D perhaps matches TRBD1 (6 bases). The V gene lost 2 bases and the J gene lost 5 bases, with 21 bases spanning the gap. CDR1 and CDR2 (germline): MNHNS, SASEGT. CDR3 length equals 17 residues. The CDR3 is CASSEMDGGRARYGYTF. The CDR3 nucleotides read TGTGCCAGCAGTGAAATGGACGGGGGGCGGGCTCGGTATGGCTACACCTTC.

V usage is TRBV10-3 and J usage is TRBJ2-5; maybe TRBD2 (5 bases). In germline, CDR1 is ENHRY, CDR2 SYGVKD. The CDR3 is 13 amino acids. Trimming removed 11 bases at V and 2 bases at J, with 15 bases between. The CDR3 loop reads CASTLGKQETQYF. In nucleotides, the CDR3 is TGTGCCTCTACCCTCGGGAAGCAAGAGACCCAGTACTTC.

The gene calls are TRBV29-1 and TRBJ1-4, with a possible D match to TRBD1 (5 bases). From germline, CDR1 is SQVTM and CDR2 ANQGSEA. This CDR3 comprises 14 residues. V lost 2 bases to trimming and J lost 7 bases, with 14 bases between them. For the CDR3, the DNA is TGCAGCGTTGAACTCGGACGACAGCGTGAAAAACTGTTTTTT. It codes for CSVELGRQREKLFF. Full variable domain (missing parts from reference TRBV29-1 and TRBJ1-4): SAVISQKPSRDICQRGTSLTIQCQVDSQVTMMFWYRQQPGQSLTLIATANQGSEATYESGFVIDKFPISRPNLTFSTLTVSNMSPEDSSIYLCSVELGRQREKLFFGSGTQLSVL.

J is TRBJ2-5 and V is TRBV7-2; a possible D gene is TRBD2 (5 bases). The CDR3 length is 14 residues. V was trimmed by 5 bases and J by 4 bases, leaving 14 bases between them. CDR1 SGHTA and CDR2 FQGNSA come from the germline V gene. The CDR3 is CASSEGRVPETQYF. The CDR3 nucleotides read TGTGCCAGCAGCGAGGGCCGGGTCCCAGAGACCCAGTACTTC.

V usage is TRBV7-2 and J usage is TRBJ2-1; the D is unclear. The CDR3 sequence is 14 residues long. V lost 7 bases, J lost 6 bases, and 16 bases lay in between. Germline values: CDR1 SGHTA, CDR2 FQGNSA. The CDR3 DNA is TGTGCCAGCATCCTTATAGCATCCGGCAATGAGCAGTTCTTC. Translating gives CASILIASGNEQFF.

The genes are TRBV18 and TRBJ1-2; a possible D gene is TRBD1 (6 bases). The CDR3 has 16 residues. V was shortened by 0 bases and J by 7 bases, with 18 bases between the two germline ends. CDR1 is KGHSH, CDR2 LQKENI, per germline. The CDR3 sequence is CASSPPNSRGESGYTF. For the CDR3, the DNA is TGTGCCAGCTCACCACCGAATTCCAGGGGAGAGTCTGGCTACACCTTC.